This T cell receptor beta chain was identified during a study of blood T cell repertoires in COVID-19. Overall study context: Specimens from acute and convalescent COVID-19 originated in the United States, Italy and Spain. The cDNA or gDNA used as material had been derived from T cells, B-cell-depleted T cells, or PBMCs.

Germline V CDR1 and CDR2: MDHEN, SYDVKM. The ends lost 2 bases at V and 4 bases at J; junction bases unmatched: 4. This CDR3 is 15 amino acids long. In the original analysis: Cell counts per sample came from amplifying reference gene primers. This table comes from immunoSEQ multiplex PCR, and its TCRdb copy is limited to in-frame clones, with some not included. V, J and clone size reflect that table, while D and trimming were determined from the DNA. The sample contains roughly 120,000 clones, 79% of which appear only once. The receptor comes from a woman older than 75 with acute or convalescent COVID-19. The J gene is TRBJ2-1, the V gene TRBV28; 8 positions agree with TRBD2. The sample was peripheral blood. CDR3 sequence (DNA): TGTGCCAGCAGTTTACGCGGGGGGATATACAATGAGCAGTTCTTC. As protein: CASSLRGGIYNEQFF.